Presented here are 29 T cell receptor beta chains from one specimen sequenced in a study of blood T cell repertoires in COVID-19. Profiling relied on immunoSEQ multiplex PCR, and the TCRdb table lists in-frame clones only, not all of them. The profile covers around 280,000 clones, with approximately 86% appearing a single time and 2% to 2.5% taken by the ten largest. Sequencing was carried out using peripheral blood. The receptors were sampled from a woman aged 25 to 39 who had recovered from COVID-19.

This clone turned up a few times. CDR3 sequence (DNA): TGTGCCAGCAGGGAGGGGGGGACGGCTTTCTTT. Its translation is CASREGGTAFF. This chain uses TRBV6-5 with TRBJ1-1, with a possible D match to TRBD1 (6 bases). The CDR3 consists of 11 residues. Looked up from germline, CDR1 is MNHEY and CDR2 is SVGAGI. Trimming took 6 bases from V and 11 from J, leaving 13 bases between them.

V is TRBV24-1 and J is TRBJ1-4; D might be TRBD1 (6 bases). V dropped 3 bases and J dropped 3 bases, with 7 bases sitting between them. Germline V gives CDR1 KGHDR, CDR2 SFDVKD. The CDR3 is 14 residues long. The CDR3 is CATSDGQPNEKLFF. The CDR3 coding sequence is TGTGCCACCAGTGATGGACAGCCTAATGAAAAACTGTTTTTT.

This clone was seen just once. The chain combines TRBV5-1 with TRBJ2-1; a weak D match, TRBD2 (5 bases). The germline gives CDR1 SGHRS, CDR2 YFSETQ. The CDR3 is 12 amino acids. Trimming cost V 0 bases and J 7 bases, with 5 bases left between them. CDR3 coding DNA: TGCGCCAGCAGCTTGGCGGGAAATGAGCAGTTCTTC. Its translation: CASSLAGNEQFF.

J is TRBJ2-7 and V is TRBV19; maybe TRBD1 (5 bases). V was trimmed by 5 bases and J by 3 bases, leaving 17 bases between them. Germline V CDR1 and CDR2: LNHDA, SQIVND (reference sequence). There are 15 residues in the CDR3. CDR3 loop: CASSLSGGRGYEQYF. The CDR3 DNA is TGTGCCAGTAGTTTGTCGGGCGGTAGGGGCTACGAGCAGTACTTC.

The chain uses TRBV7-3 and TRBJ2-3, with 7 positions matching TRBD2. With 4 bases clipped from V and 2 bases from J, the junction kept 3 bases outside the gene matches. This CDR3 has 14 residues. CDR1 is SGHTA, CDR2 FQGTGA, per germline. Here the CDR3 DNA reads TGTGCCAGCAGCTCTAGCGGTAACACAGATACGCAGTATTTT. As protein: CASSSSGNTDTQYF.

The chain links TRBV7-2 to TRBJ2-3; 12 bases align to TRBD2. The trim removed 1 base at V and 4 bases at J, leaving 3 bases unmatched. CDR1 and CDR2 from the germline V gene are SGHTA and FQGNSA. There are 16 residues in the CDR3. The CDR3 DNA reads as TGTGCCAGCAGCTTAGTCGCTAGCGGGGGGGCAGATACGCAGTATTTT. Encoded protein: CASSLVASGGADTQYF. The full variable domain, in which reference TRBV7-2 and TRBJ2-3 provide the parts outside the CDR3, is GAGVSQSPSNKVTEKGKDVELRCDPISGHTALYWYRQSLGQGLEFLIYFQGNSAPDKSGLPSDRFSAERTGGSVSTLTIQRTQQEDSAVYLCASSLVASGGADTQYFGPGTRLTVL.

The rearrangement joins TRBV4-1 to TRBJ2-3, with 9 bases aligning to TRBD2. Germline values: CDR1 MGHRA, CDR2 YSYEKL. After removal of 7 bases from V and 0 bases from J, the junction contained 11 bases not matched to a gene. CDR3 size: 17 residues. This CDR3 is CASTSLFLAGSTDTQYF. In DNA form, the CDR3 reads TGCGCCAGCACCTCTCTATTTCTAGCGGGAAGCACAGATACGCAGTATTTT.

This chain connects TRBV6-5 to TRBJ2-3; TRBD2 agrees at 11 bases. V gave up 4 bases and J gave up 3 bases; unmatched junction bases: 6. From germline, CDR1 is MNHEY and CDR2 SVGAGI. The CDR3 is made up of 16 amino acids. For the CDR3, the DNA is TGTGCCAGCAGTTCCACTAGCGGGGGCCTAACAGATACGCAGTATTTT. Its protein is CASSSTSGGLTDTQYF.

This clone came up a few times. The genes are TRBV6-6 and TRBJ1-1; TRBD1 is a possible D gene (6 bases). The CDR3 spans 15 residues. V was cut by 6 bases and J by 0 bases, with 14 bases left in between. The germline gives CDR1 MNHNY, CDR2 SVGAGI (reference sequence). This CDR3 is CASSSLRDMNTEAFF. The DNA for the CDR3 is TGTGCCAGCAGCTCCCTCAGGGACATGAACACTGAAGCTTTCTTT.

V usage is TRBV19 and J usage is TRBJ1-5; D is uncertain. CDR1 and CDR2 from the germline V gene are LNHDA and SQIVND (reference sequence). V dropped 3 bases and J dropped 2 bases, with 11 bases sitting between them. CDR3 length: 15 amino acids. CDR3 amino acids: CASSITDYGNQPQHF. The CDR3 nucleotides read TGTGCCAGTAGTATTACGGACTATGGCAATCAGCCCCAGCATTTT.

V and J are TRBV2 and TRBJ2-5, with 7 bases lining up with TRBD1. V shed 4 bases and J 5 bases; nucleotides not matched to a gene: 4. Germline-derived CDR1 and CDR2 are SNHLY and FYNNEI. The length of the CDR3 is 13 residues. The DNA for the CDR3 is TGTGCCAGCAGTGTGTACAGGGGTGAGACCCAGTACTTC. It yields the protein CASSVYRGETQYF.

The J gene is TRBJ1-2, the V gene TRBV4-3, with D maybe TRBD1 (5 bases). The CDR3 spans 15 residues. The V end lost 1 base, the J end lost 3 bases, and 12 bases lay between the germline ends. CDR1 and CDR2 (germline): LGHNA, YSLEER. The CDR3 bases are TGCGCCAGCAGCCAAGTGGGCAGGGATCACTATGGCTACACCTTC. It is translated as CASSQVGRDHYGYTF.

This chain connects TRBV6-2 or TRBV6-3 to TRBJ2-7, with a tentative D call TRBD2 (6 bases). The CDR3 contains 16 residues. The germline V gene has CDR1 MNHEY and CDR2 SVGEGT. V was cut by 4 bases and J by 5 bases, with 21 bases left in between. The CDR3 spells CASSSARRVIRNEQYF. The CDR3 DNA sequence: TGTGCCAGCAGTTCCGCCCGGAGGGTCATCCGGAACGAGCAGTACTTC.

The rearrangement joins TRBV7-2 to TRBJ2-1, with 10 bases aligning to TRBD2. The V segment lost 5 bases and the J segment 4 bases; nucleotides outside the gene matches: 8. This CDR3 is 16 amino acids long. The V gene's germline CDR1 is SGHTA and CDR2 FQGNSA. The CDR3 bases are TGTGCCAGCAGCAAGAGGGAGCGGGGGGGATACAATGAGCAGTTCTTC. It yields the protein CASSKRERGGYNEQFF.

The chain is built from TRBV28 and TRBJ2-1; tentative D call: TRBD1 (6 bases). CDR1 is MDHEN and CDR2 is SYDVKM in the germline V gene. The CDR3 consists of 16 residues. V lost 2 bases to trimming and J lost 2 bases, with 13 bases between them. Written as DNA, the CDR3 is TGTGCCAGCAGTTTAAGACGTGGGGACACCTACAATGAGCAGTTCTTC. It translates to CASSLRRGDTYNEQFF.

This clone was detected a few times. The CDR3 protein is CASSLVTGGLQPQHF. The CDR3 region has the DNA TGTGCCAGCAGCTTGGTGACCGGGGGGCTCCAGCCCCAGCATTTT. This chain uses TRBV5-5 with TRBJ1-5, with D maybe TRBD1 (6 bases). This CDR3 is 15 amino acids long. The V gene's germline CDR1 is SGHKS and CDR2 YYEKEE (reference sequence). Trimming removed 0 bases at V and 7 bases at J, with 14 bases between.

The chain has TRBV2 and TRBJ2-2; 10 positions agree with TRBD1. V was pared by 6 bases and J by 5 bases, with 6 bases of the junction left unmatched. This CDR3 is built from 15 residues. Germline-derived CDR1 and CDR2 are SNHLY and FYNNEI. CDR3 residues: CASRRQGAGTGELFF. The CDR3 DNA sequence: TGTGCCAGCAGGAGACAGGGGGCCGGGACCGGGGAGCTGTTTTTT.

This clone was picked up a small number of times. This chain uses TRBV7-8 with TRBJ1-5; 7 bases map to TRBD1. CDR1 SGHVS and CDR2 FQNEAQ come from the germline V gene. V dropped 3 bases and J dropped 7; count of bases not matched to a gene: 6. There are 14 residues in the CDR3. CDR3 loop: CASSFRTGTQPQHF. The CDR3 DNA follows: TGTGCCAGCAGCTTCAGGACAGGTACCCAGCCCCAGCATTTT.

The chain links TRBV25-1 to TRBJ1-2; a weak D match, TRBD1 (5 bases). Trimming pared 4 bases from V and 8 bases from J, leaving 26 bases between. Per the germline V gene, CDR1 is MGHDK and CDR2 is SYGVNS. The CDR3 consists of 17 residues. The CDR3 region has the DNA TGTGCCAGCAGTGCCGAAAACGTCCCATACAGGTCGCGCGGCTACACCTTC. Protein: CASSAENVPYRSRGYTF.

The rearrangement uses TRBV5-4 and TRBJ2-1; 13 bases are a match to TRBD2. Germline CDR1 reads SGHNT; CDR2 reads YYREEE (reference sequence). V shed 4 bases and J 9 bases; nucleotides not matched to a gene: 10. CDR3 length: 16 amino acids. DNA of the CDR3: TGTGCCAGCAGCGCACAACTAGCGGGGGGGCCCGGTGAGCAGTTCTTC. It yields the protein CASSAQLAGGPGEQFF.

This sequence joins TRBV5-5 and TRBJ1-2; tentatively, D is TRBD1 (5 bases). There are 13 residues in the CDR3. Trimming removed 2 bases from V and 6 bases from J, with 11 bases in between. From germline, CDR1 is SGHKS and CDR2 YYEKEE (reference sequence). The CDR3 bases are TGTGCCAGCAGCTTCAGGGAAGGAAATGGCTACACCTTC. Its translation: CASSFREGNGYTF.

This clone was seen only once. V is TRBV6-5 and J is TRBJ1-2; D not certain. Trimming took 4 bases from V and 0 from J, leaving 9 bases between them. The CDR3 runs to 14 residues. Germline-derived CDR1 and CDR2 are MNHEY and SVGAGI. The CDR3 region has the DNA TGTGCCAGCAGTTCCCCCCTAGCTAACTATGGCTACACCTTC. Translated: CASSSPLANYGYTF.

The V call is TRBV28, the J call TRBJ2-3, with 10 nucleotides matching TRBD1. V lost 3 bases and J lost 2; bases outside the gene matches: 14. Germline CDR1 reads MDHEN; CDR2 reads SYDVKM. The length of the CDR3 is 19 residues. DNA for the CDR3: TGTGCCAGCAGTTTTGACTTAGGGATAGGGACAGGGGTCACAGATACGCAGTATTTT. It encodes CASSFDLGIGTGVTDTQYF.

This chain connects TRBV7-3 to TRBJ2-1; 11 bases match TRBD2. CDR1 and CDR2 (germline): SGHTA, FQGTGA. This CDR3 has 15 amino acids. V dropped 6 bases and J dropped 4; count of bases not matched to a gene: 5. The CDR3 here is CASSPLAGEYNEQFF. Here the CDR3 DNA reads TGTGCCAGCAGTCCACTAGCGGGAGAGTACAATGAGCAGTTCTTC.

This chain uses TRBV5-8 with TRBJ2-3; 7 bases align to TRBD1. The CDR3 contains 14 residues. Germline V CDR1 and CDR2: SGHTS, YDEGEE. V dropped 4 bases and J dropped 4; count of bases not matched to a gene: 6. In DNA form, the CDR3 reads TGTGCCAGCAGCATTAGACAGGGCGCAGATACGCAGTATTTT. This sequence encodes CASSIRQGADTQYF.

The chain joins TRBV7-2 to TRBJ2-7, with D possibly TRBD1 on 6 matching bases. The CDR3 sequence is 13 residues long. CDR1 is SGHTA, CDR2 FQGNSA, per germline. V lost 3 bases to trimming and J lost 4 bases, with 10 bases between them. The CDR3 loop is CASSLGRGYEQYF. CDR3 bases: TGTGCCAGCAGCTTGGGCAGGGGTTACGAGCAGTACTTC.

The count of this clone is one. J is TRBJ2-7 and V is TRBV27; D unresolved. The germline V and J ends were trimmed by 6 bases and 6 bases, with 21 bases remaining between them. The CDR3 extends over 15 amino acids. Per the germline V gene, CDR1 is MNHEY and CDR2 is SMNVEV (reference sequence). The CDR3 loop reads CASRKVSREYSEQYF. The DNA for the CDR3 is TGTGCCAGCAGAAAAGTTAGTAGAGAGTACAGCGAGCAGTACTTC.

The V and J genes are TRBV11-3 and TRBJ2-3, with TRBD1 identical over 7 bases. V lost 2 bases, J lost 1 base, and 9 bases stayed unmatched. The CDR3 contains 17 residues. Germline CDR1 and CDR2: SGHNT and YENEEA. The CDR3 reads CASSLTRRTGGTDTQYF. The CDR3 nucleotides read TGTGCCAGCAGCTTAACGAGACGAACAGGGGGCACAGATACGCAGTATTTT.

The V and J genes are TRBV6-1 and TRBJ2-7; 7 bases fit TRBD1. CDR1 and CDR2 (germline): MNHNS, SASEGT. The CDR3 is 15 amino acids. V shed 1 base and J 2 bases; nucleotides not matched to a gene: 5. CDR3 sequence: CASSEGDSPTYEQYF. CDR3 DNA: TGTGCCAGCAGTGAAGGGGACAGTCCAACCTACGAGCAGTACTTC.